The 28 T cell receptor beta chains listed next were all sequenced from one sample in a study of immune heterogeneity within non-small cell lung tumors. Genomic DNA from bulk tumor acted as the template, and about 600 ng was loaded per sample. During surgery, several far-apart biopsies were obtained from every primary tumor. Each patient presented with untreated, newly diagnosed non-small cell lung cancer and received curative surgery. TCR beta CDR3 was amplified by multiplex PCR using 32 V and 13 J primers. TCRdb used MiXCR to reprocess the multiplex PCR reads, holding one entry per CDR3 protein. Of some 6,100 distinct CDR3 sequences listed, 22% are singletons. Sequenced: lung tumor tissue. The receptors here all came from a female donor with non-small cell lung cancer.

This clonotype is medium-sized by share. This sequence joins TRBV11-3 and TRBJ2-7, with 12 bases identical to TRBD2. The germline CDR1 and CDR2 sequences are SGHNT and YENEEA. The CDR3 is 14 amino acids. V shed 5 bases, J shed 6 bases, and the junction held 5 bases outside the gene matches. CDR3 nucleotide sequence: TGTGCCAGCAGCGGCGGGACTAGCGGGCGCGAGCAGTACTTC. Translated: CASSGGTSGREQYF. Drawing the rest from reference TRBV11-3 and TRBJ2-7, the complete variable domain is EAGVVQSPRYKIIEKKQPVAFWCNPISGHNTLYWYLQNLGQGPELLIRYENEEAVDDSQLPKDRFSAERLKGVDSTLKIQPAELGDSAVYLCASSGGTSGREQYFGPGTRLTVT.

The CDR3 loop reads CASSGGTFLEQYF. The CDR3 DNA reads TGTGCCAGCAGCGGAGGGACATTTTTGGAGCAGTACTTC. The chain links TRBV11-2 to TRBJ2-7; D could derive from TRBD1 or TRBD2 (6 bases each). Looked up from germline, CDR1 is SGHAT and CDR2 is FQNNGV. V was trimmed by 5 bases and J by 7 bases, leaving 15 bases between them. This CDR3 is 13 amino acids long. Variable domain in full (rest from reference TRBV11-2 and TRBJ2-7): EAGVAQSPRYKIIEKRQSVAFWCNPISGHATLYWYQQILGQGPKLLIQFQNNGVVDDSQLPKDRFSAERLKGVDSTLKIQPAKLEDSAVYLCASSGGTFLEQYFGPGTRLTVT.

This clonotype has a single count. A much larger clone sits a single nucleotide away, making a read error possible. The rearrangement uses TRBV30 and TRBJ1-4; D is unclear. Germline values: CDR1 GTSNPN, CDR2 SVGIG (reference sequence). This CDR3 contains 16 residues. Trimming removed 4 bases at V and 0 bases at J, with 15 bases between. The CDR3 reads CAWIVNRVSTNEKLFF. CDR3 bases: TGTGCCTGGATTGTAAACCGGGTTTCAACTAATGAAAAACTGTTTTTT.

This clonotype was seen more than once but under ten times. The chain joins TRBV6-1 to TRBJ2-6; D unclear. Trimming removed 6 bases at V and 2 bases at J, with 8 bases between. Germline-derived CDR1 and CDR2 are MNHNS and SASEGT. The CDR3 runs 14 residues. The CDR3 DNA reads TGTGCCAGCAGACCTGTGGCTGGGGCCAACGTCCTGACTTTC. Translated, it gives CASRPVAGANVLTF.

Comments on this clonotype: This could be a read error, since a much larger clone is one nucleotide away. This chain uses TRBV28 with TRBJ1-5; D unclear. V lost 6 bases and J lost 5, with 14 bases in between. CDR1 and CDR2 (germline): MDHEN, SYDVKM. The CDR3 runs 14 residues. The CDR3 DNA is TGTGCCAGCAGACCTAGCTCTCGGCATCAGCCCCAGCATTTT. Translation: CASRPSSRHQPQHF.

Note on this clonotype: A read error is possible here, since a much larger clone lies one base away. The J gene is TRBJ1-1, the V gene TRBV7-3; D is unclear. The CDR3 is made up of 13 amino acids. Germline V lookup: CDR1 SGHTA, CDR2 FQGTGA. Written as DNA, the CDR3 is TGTACCAGCAGCTCCCTCGTCAACACTGAAGCTTTCTTT. Protein sequence: CTSSSLVNTEAFF.

This clonotype showed up just a few times. The chain couples TRBV7-8 to TRBJ2-2; 10 nucleotides align to TRBD2. V was pared by 7 bases and J by 4 bases, with 6 bases of the junction left unmatched. Looked up from germline, CDR1 is SGHVS and CDR2 is FQNEAQ. CDR3 length: 15 amino acids. CDR3: CASIISGRPTGELFF. DNA of the CDR3: TGTGCCAGCATAATTAGCGGGAGGCCCACCGGGGAGCTGTTTTTT.

The V call is TRBV11-2, the J call TRBJ2-1, with D tentatively TRBD1 (5 bases). This CDR3 is built from 11 residues. V was clipped by 7 bases and J by 7 bases, with 8 bases between them. Germline CDR1 reads SGHAT; CDR2 reads FQNNGV. This CDR3 reads CASIQGNEQFF. CDR3 nucleotides: TGTGCCAGCATTCAGGGAAATGAGCAGTTCTTC.

CDR3 nucleotide sequence: TGTGCCAGCAGCGTACGGCTAGCGGGATCCTACAATGAGCAGTTCTTC. Encoded protein: CASSVRLAGSYNEQFF. The genes are TRBV9 and TRBJ2-1; 9 bases align to TRBD2. The germline V gene encodes CDR1 SGDLS and CDR2 YYNGEE. The J segment lost 1 base and the V segment lost 1 base, leaving 3 bases of the junction unmatched. CDR3 length equals 16 residues.

As for this clonotype: The junction differs from germline at one of its ends, possibly a read error. This chain joins TRBV6-4 and TRBJ2-5, with D uncertain. The CDR3 loop spans 12 amino acids. Germline CDR1 MRHNA, CDR2 SNTAGT. In DNA form, the CDR3 reads TGTGCCAGCAGCCCTCGTACCGAGACCCCGTACTTC. Protein sequence: CASSPRTETPYF.

By its share, this clonotype is medium-sized. The chain couples TRBV28 to TRBJ1-2, with a tentative D call TRBD1 (5 bases). The V and J ends lost 5 bases and 6 bases respectively, with 16 bases between them. This CDR3 has 14 residues. Germline V gene sequence: CDR1 MDHEN, CDR2 SYDVKM. The chain's CDR3 is CASSPPGSRNGYTF. The CDR3 DNA reads as TGTGCCAGCAGTCCCCCAGGGAGTCGGAATGGCTACACCTTC.

This clonotype was observed a handful of times. The V gene is TRBV11-2, the J gene TRBJ2-3, with a tentative D call TRBD1 (5 bases). The CDR3 loop spans 15 amino acids. Looked up from germline, CDR1 is SGHAT and CDR2 is FQNNGV. Trimming pared 5 bases from V and 2 bases from J, leaving 14 bases between. This CDR3 is CASSLLGLPTDTQYF. As DNA, the CDR3 is TGTGCCAGCAGCCTACTGGGGCTACCCACAGATACGCAGTATTTT.

This clonotype was detected once. A much larger clone lies one base from this, so it may be a read error. The V call is TRBV28, the J call TRBJ2-1; D may correspond to TRBD1 or TRBD2 (5 bases each). Germline V lookup: CDR1 MDHEN, CDR2 SYDVKM. The CDR3 sequence is 15 residues long. The CDR3 coding sequence is TGTTCCAGCAGTTTCGGGGACCTCTTCTACAATGAGCAGTTCTTC. Translation gives CSSSFGDLFYNEQFF.

The V call is TRBV11-2, the J call TRBJ2-3, with unresolved D. Trimming left V 5 bases short and J 1 base short, with 4 bases between. This CDR3 is built from 12 residues. Germline V gene sequence: CDR1 SGHAT, CDR2 FQNNGV. The DNA for the CDR3 is TGTGCCAGCAGCCCCGGCACAGATACGCAGTATTTT. Residues: CASSPGTDTQYF.

Within the sample, this clonotype is large. This chain joins TRBV10-2 and TRBJ2-1, with D perhaps matching TRBD1 (6 bases). Germline V gene sequence: CDR1 WSHSY, CDR2 SAAADI. CDR3 length: 14 amino acids. The V and J ends lost 6 bases and 7 bases respectively, with 16 bases between them. The CDR3 coding sequence is TGCGCCAGCAGGGACAGAGGGGTGGTAAATGAGCAGTTCTTC. As protein: CASRDRGVVNEQFF.

J is TRBJ2-1 and V is TRBV19, with 9 bases that match TRBD2. Per the germline V gene, CDR1 is LNHDA and CDR2 is SQIVND (reference sequence). The CDR3 runs 15 residues. Losses at the gene ends were 1 base for V and 6 bases for J; bases not matched to a gene: 4. The CDR3 DNA sequence: TGTGCCAGTAGTATAGGGACTAGCGTCGTCAATGAGCAGTTCTTC. Amino acids: CASSIGTSVVNEQFF.

J is TRBJ2-7 and V is TRBV14; 9 bases match TRBD2. This CDR3 has 19 amino acids. The trim removed 0 bases at V and 2 bases at J, leaving 14 bases unmatched. Germline assignment: CDR1 SGHDN and CDR2 FVKESK. CDR3 region: CASSQEARTSERVAYEQYF. In DNA, the CDR3 is TGTGCCAGCAGCCAAGAGGCAAGGACTAGCGAGCGGGTTGCCTACGAGCAGTACTTC. The full variable domain, completed using reference TRBV14 and TRBJ2-7, is EAGVTQFPSHSVIEKGQTVTLRCDPISGHDNLYWYRRVMGKEIKFLLHFVKESKQDESGMPNNRFLAERTGGTYSTLKVQPAELEDSGVYFCASSQEARTSERVAYEQYFGPGTRLTVT.

This clonotype has a handful of counts. The chain uses TRBV20-1 and TRBJ2-1; possible D gene TRBD1, 7 bases. V gave up 6 bases and J gave up 5 bases, with 17 bases separating them. The CDR3 is made up of 14 amino acids. Germline CDR1 DFQATT, CDR2 SNEGSKA (reference sequence). CDR3 region: CSARGARNHNEQFF. CDR3 in DNA: TGCAGTGCCAGGGGGGCCCGGAACCACAATGAGCAGTTCTTC.

This clonotype was seen more than once but under ten times. The chain links TRBV5-6 to TRBJ1-6; D perhaps matches TRBD1 (6 bases). Germline loops: CDR1 SGHDT, CDR2 YYEEEE. V lost 4 bases, J lost 10 bases, and 21 bases lay in between. The CDR3 consists of 16 residues. The CDR3 spells CASSPRGRGAGSPLHF. CDR3 in DNA: TGTGCCAGCAGCCCGCGCGGACGGGGGGCAGGATCACCCCTCCACTTT.

The V call is TRBV20-1, the J call TRBJ1-5; D perhaps matches TRBD1 (5 bases). V lost 4 bases to trimming and J lost 3 bases, with 16 bases between them. Germline CDR1 reads DFQATT; CDR2 reads SNEGSKA (reference sequence). CDR3 length equals 15 residues. This CDR3 reads CSATKRGVINQPQHF. The DNA for the CDR3 is TGCAGTGCTACGAAACGAGGGGTCATCAATCAGCCCCAGCATTTT.

V and J are TRBV28 and TRBJ2-3; 7 bases are a match to TRBD1. The junction had 7 bases not matched to a gene; V was cut back by 5 bases and J by 2 bases. The germline gives CDR1 MDHEN, CDR2 SYDVKM. The CDR3 sequence is 15 residues long. CDR3 protein: CASSEGQAPTDTQYF. CDR3 DNA: TGTGCCAGCAGTGAAGGACAGGCCCCCACAGATACGCAGTATTTT.

This clonotype is medium-sized within its sample. V and J are TRBV12-3 or TRBV12-4 and TRBJ2-7; 7 nucleotides match TRBD1. The CDR3 covers 14 residues. V was pared by 2 bases and J by 3 bases, with 4 bases of the junction left unmatched. CDR3 coding DNA: TGTGCCAGCAGTTTATCACAGGGGAACTACGAGCAGTACTTC. Its protein product is CASSLSQGNYEQYF.

Sample share makes this clonotype large (0.1 to 1%). This chain connects TRBV19 to TRBJ2-7; either TRBD1 or TRBD2 may supply D (5 bases each). This CDR3 spans 13 amino acids. Germline V gene sequence: CDR1 LNHDA, CDR2 SQIVND (reference sequence). V shed 3 bases and J shed 7 bases, with 13 bases lying between them. The DNA of the CDR3 is TGTGCCAGTAGTATGGGGACGTCGGGTGAGCAGTACTTC. It translates to CASSMGTSGEQYF.

This chain joins TRBV12-3 or TRBV12-4 and TRBJ2-3; 10 bases are a match to TRBD1. The length of the CDR3 is 17 residues. V gave up 6 bases and J gave up 1 base; unmatched junction bases: 10. This CDR3 reads CASRQMTGGEGTDTQYF. CDR3 DNA: TGTGCCAGCAGGCAGATGACAGGGGGCGAGGGCACAGATACGCAGTATTTT.

Sample share makes this clonotype medium-sized. The V call is TRBV30, the J call TRBJ2-3; D may be TRBD2 (6 bases). The CDR3 runs to 13 residues. V lost 3 bases and J lost 8, with 15 bases in between. Germline CDR1 and CDR2: GTSNPN and SVGIG (reference sequence). This CDR3 is CAWRAAGGGTQYF. For the CDR3, the DNA is TGTGCCTGGAGGGCCGCCGGGGGTGGTACGCAGTATTTT.

As for this clonotype: At one end, the junction sequence differs from germline, possibly due to a read error. This chain uses TRBV29-1 with TRBJ1-1; D not resolved. The CDR3 has 13 residues. CDR1 is SQVTM, CDR2 ANQGSEA, per germline. CDR3: CSVVVDPNIEAFF. The CDR3 DNA reads TGCAGCGTTGTAGTAGATCCTAACATTGAAGCTTTCTTT. The full variable domain, rest sourced from reference TRBV29-1 and TRBJ1-1, is SAVISQKPSRDICQRGTSLTIQCQVDSQVTMMFWYRQQPGQSLTLIATANQGSEATYESGFVIDKFPISRPNLTFSTLTVSNMSPEDSSIYLCSVVVDPNIEAFFGQGTRLTVV.

This clonotype qualifies as medium-sized. The chain links TRBV19 to TRBJ2-3, with D unclear. There are 12 residues in the CDR3. Germline V gene sequence: CDR1 LNHDA, CDR2 SQIVND (reference sequence). V shed 5 bases and J shed 6 bases, with 9 bases lying between them. This chain's CDR3 is CASSPSRDTQYF. Here the CDR3 DNA reads TGTGCCAGTAGTCCGAGCAGGGATACGCAGTATTTT. The full variable domain, its missing parts supplied by reference TRBV19 and TRBJ2-3, is DGGITQSPKYLFRKEGQNVTLSCEQNLNHDAMYWYRQDPGQGLRLIYYSQIVNDFQKGDIAEGYSVSREKKESFPLTVTSAQKNPTAFYLCASSPSRDTQYFGPGTRLTVL.

On this clonotype: A clone one base away is much larger, so this may be a read error. The chain recombines TRBV28 with TRBJ1-2, with D possibly TRBD1 on 6 matching bases. The germline V gene has CDR1 MDHEN and CDR2 SYDVKM. The CDR3 is 15 amino acids. The CDR3 DNA sequence: TGTGCCAACAGTTTAGTCAGGGGCTCTAACTATGGCTACACCTTC. Its protein product is CANSLVRGSNYGYTF.